Listed below are T cell receptor beta chains from one sample, sequenced in a study of neurological immune-mediated disorders. TCRdb reanalysed the 5' RACE reads using MiXCR and keeps one entry per CDR3 protein. This table has about 62,000 distinct CDR3 sequences, approximately 4.6% appearing once. Material: PBMCs. The receptors originated from a woman aged 50 to 60 with multiple sclerosis. Each CDR3 is given with its conserved first and last residue. The order of the fields is CDR3 DNA, CDR3 protein, clone size, D gene, CDR3 length, V gene, J gene. D genes are given only for firm matches. Some rows have no size entry. The others give once, few or many, or a class for an expanded clone.

DNA: TGTGCCACCAGCTCCCCCTGGGGAGGGGAAAGCAATCAGCCCCAGCATTTT
CDR3: CATSSPWGGESNQPQHF
size: many
D: NA
length: 17
V: TRBV15
J: TRBJ1-5

DNA: TGTGCCAGCACCCCCTTCGGGACCATATATTTT
CDR3: CASTPFGTIYF
size: many
D: NA
length: 11
V: TRBV12-3/TRBV12-4
J: TRBJ1-3

DNA: TGCGCCAGCAGCTTGGCCGCGGCAGGGGATGGCTACACCTTC
CDR3: CASSLAAAGDGYTF
size: many
D: NA
length: 14
V: TRBV5-1
J: TRBJ1-2

DNA: TGTGCCAGAAGTACAGGGGGCGAGTGGGGATCACCCCTCCACTTT
CDR3: CARSTGGEWGSPLHF
size: many
D: TRBD1
length: 15
V: TRBV2
J: TRBJ1-6

DNA: TGTGCCATCAGAGCCCACAACCAAGAGACCCAGTACTTC
CDR3: CAIRAHNQETQYF
size: many
D: NA
length: 13
V: TRBV10-3
J: TRBJ2-5

DNA: TGTGCCATCAGTGGTCATGGGCTAGCGGGAGACAATGAGCAGTTCTTC
CDR3: CAISGHGLAGDNEQFF
size: many
D: TRBD2
length: 16
V: TRBV10-3
J: TRBJ2-1

DNA: TGTGCCAGCAGTTATATTTCGAACACCGGGGAGCTGTTTTTT
CDR3: CASSYISNTGELFF
size: many
D: NA
length: 14
V: TRBV6-6
J: TRBJ2-2

DNA: TGTGCCAGCAGCCCTGACGGGGGACAAGAGACCCAGTACTTC
CDR3: CASSPDGGQETQYF
size: many
D: NA
length: 14
V: TRBV5-6
J: TRBJ2-5

DNA: TGTGCCAGCAGGGCAGGGGGAAACACCATATATTTT
CDR3: CASRAGGNTIYF
size: many
D: NA
length: 12
V: TRBV12-3/TRBV12-4
J: TRBJ1-3

DNA: TGTGCCAGCAGCCAAGATCTTGTGGGGGGATTAGGGAACACTGAAGCTTTCTTT
CDR3: CASSQDLVGGLGNTEAFF
size: many
D: NA
length: 18
V: TRBV14
J: TRBJ1-1

DNA: TGTGCCACCAGCTCTACGACAGGGGGCCAGCCCCAGAATTTT
CDR3: CATSSTTGGQPQNF
size: many
D: TRBD1
length: 14
V: TRBV15
J: TRBJ1-5

DNA: TGTGCCAGCAGCCTCCGGACAGGGGAGAACACTGAAGCTTTCTTT
CDR3: CASSLRTGENTEAFF
size: many
D: TRBD1
length: 15
V: TRBV7-2
J: TRBJ1-1

DNA: TGTGCCATCACGGCAGGGGGCTTGGAGACCCAGTACTTC
CDR3: CAITAGGLETQYF
size: many
D: TRBD1
length: 13
V: TRBV10-3
J: TRBJ2-5

DNA: TGTGCCAGCAGCGTAGCCGACTTTGGCTACGAGCAGTACTTC
CDR3: CASSVADFGYEQYF
size: many
D: NA
length: 14
V: TRBV9
J: TRBJ2-7

DNA: TGTGCCAGCAGCCAAGCGGTCCGACGGTTCTTC
CDR3: CASSQAVRRFF
size: many
D: NA
length: 11
V: TRBV3-1
J: TRBJ2-1

DNA: TGTGCCAGCAGCCTAAGGGAGTCCTACAATGAGCAGTTCTTC
CDR3: CASSLRESYNEQFF
size: many
D: NA
length: 14
V: TRBV6-2/TRBV6-3
J: TRBJ2-1

DNA: TGTGCCAGCAGTTCTACAGATAGCAATCAGCCCCAGCATTTT
CDR3: CASSSTDSNQPQHF
size: many
D: NA
length: 14
V: TRBV12-3/TRBV12-4
J: TRBJ1-5

DNA: TGTGCCAGCAGCTTAGTCCCGGCACACCAAGAGACCCAGTACTTC
CDR3: CASSLVPAHQETQYF
size: NA
D: NA
length: 15
V: TRBV7-9
J: TRBJ2-5

DNA: TGCAGTGCTAGAGATGTGGCCAAAAACATTCAGTACTTC
CDR3: CSARDVAKNIQYF
size: many
D: NA
length: 13
V: TRBV20-1
J: TRBJ2-4

DNA: TGTGCCAGCAAACAAGAGGGGGGGGGTTCCTACAATGAGCAGTTCTTC
CDR3: CASKQEGGGSYNEQFF
size: few
D: NA
length: 16
V: TRBV6-4
J: TRBJ2-1

DNA: TGTGCCAGCAGCTTTACAGGGGCCCCCACAGATACGCAGTATTTT
CDR3: CASSFTGAPTDTQYF
size: many
D: TRBD1
length: 15
V: TRBV5-5
J: TRBJ2-3

DNA: TGTGCCAGCAGTCCACGACGACAGATGAACACCGGGGAGCTGTTTTTT
CDR3: CASSPRRQMNTGELFF
size: NA
D: NA
length: 16
V: TRBV12-3/TRBV12-4
J: TRBJ2-2

DNA: TGCAGTGCCACAGACAGGGAGCGGGACTATTCACCCCTCCACTTT
CDR3: CSATDRERDYSPLHF
size: NA
D: TRBD1
length: 15
V: TRBV20-1
J: TRBJ1-6

DNA: TGCGCCAGCAGCTTGGAGCGAGGCCAAGAGACCCAGTACTTC
CDR3: CASSLERGQETQYF
size: many
D: NA
length: 14
V: TRBV5-1
J: TRBJ2-5

DNA: TGCGCCAGCAGCCTTCGACAGGGGGAGAGGGAGACCCAGTACTTC
CDR3: CASSLRQGERETQYF
size: many
D: TRBD1
length: 15
V: TRBV4-3
J: TRBJ2-5

DNA: TGCAGTGGACAGACTAGCGGGAACACAGATACGCAGTATTTT
CDR3: CSGQTSGNTDTQYF
size: many
D: TRBD2
length: 14
V: TRBV20-1
J: TRBJ2-3

DNA: TGTGCCAGCAGTTTAGTAAACAGGGGTAATTCACCCCTCCACTTT
CDR3: CASSLVNRGNSPLHF
size: many
D: TRBD1
length: 15
V: TRBV12-3/TRBV12-4
J: TRBJ1-6

DNA: TGTGCCAGCAGTTACGGGCCGCGGGGGGCCACCTACAATGAGCAGTTCTTC
CDR3: CASSYGPRGATYNEQFF
size: many
D: TRBD2
length: 17
V: TRBV6-2/TRBV6-3
J: TRBJ2-1

DNA: TGCAGTGCTTCTAGGACTAGCGGGGGCCCTAATACGCAGTATTTT
CDR3: CSASRTSGGPNTQYF
size: many
D: TRBD2
length: 15
V: TRBV20-1
J: TRBJ2-3

DNA: TGTGCCAGCAGCCCGGATTTGAATCAGCCCCAGCATTTT
CDR3: CASSPDLNQPQHF
size: many
D: NA
length: 13
V: TRBV12-3/TRBV12-4
J: TRBJ1-5

DNA: TGTGCCAGCAGCGCCGGGACAACATTTGAGATTTACTCTGGAAACACCATATATTTT
CDR3: CASSAGTTFEIYSGNTIYF
size: many
D: NA
length: 19
V: TRBV9
J: TRBJ1-3

DNA: TGCGCCAGCAGCCAAGAAGGAAGGAAAGGAAATGAAGCTTTCTTT
CDR3: CASSQEGRKGNEAFF
size: many
D: NA
length: 15
V: TRBV4-3
J: TRBJ1-1

DNA: TGCAGTGCTCGGGGACTAGCGGGGAATTACAATGAGCAGTTCTTC
CDR3: CSARGLAGNYNEQFF
size: many
D: TRBD2
length: 15
V: TRBV20-1
J: TRBJ2-1

DNA: TGCGCCAGCAGCGGACAGGGTTCCTACGAGCAGTACTTC
CDR3: CASSGQGSYEQYF
size: many
D: TRBD1
length: 13
V: TRBV5-1
J: TRBJ2-7

DNA: TGTGCCAGCAGCAAAGCTAAACAGAGCTCCTACGAGCAGTACTTC
CDR3: CASSKAKQSSYEQYF
size: many
D: NA
length: 15
V: TRBV21-1
J: TRBJ2-7

DNA: TGTGCCAGCAGCTCAAGGCAGGGCGGTACCGGGGAGCTGTTTTTT
CDR3: CASSSRQGGTGELFF
size: many
D: NA
length: 15
V: TRBV7-2
J: TRBJ2-2

DNA: TGTGCCAGCAGCCAAGGTCAGGGTGGAAAACAATTCTTC
CDR3: CASSQGQGGKQFF
size: many
D: NA
length: 13
V: TRBV14
J: TRBJ2-1

DNA: TGTGCCAGCAGCCAATGGACAGGGAAGAACACCGGGGAGCTGTTTTTT
CDR3: CASSQWTGKNTGELFF
size: many
D: TRBD1
length: 16
V: TRBV11-3
J: TRBJ2-2